The 30 T cell receptor beta chains in this list originate from one sample, sequenced in a study of shared clonotypes between healthy human individuals. Produced via immunoSEQ multiplex PCR; TCRdb's table is partial and in-frame only. The sample holds 650,000 to 800,000 clones, roughly 72% seen once. Specimen: memory CD4+ T cells sorted from blood. Sample subset: CD45RA-negative fraction. The receptors originated from a woman in her 30s in good health.

The chain combines TRBV5-1 with TRBJ1-1; D possibly corresponds to TRBD1 (5 bases). CDR1 is SGHRS and CDR2 is YFSETQ in the germline V gene. The CDR3 covers 13 residues. V lost 4 bases, J lost 3 bases, and 10 bases lay in between. CDR3 nucleotide sequence: TGCGCCAGCAGCGGGACGGCGGACACTGAAGCTTTCTTT. This encodes CASSGTADTEAFF. Complete variable domain (other parts from reference TRBV5-1 and TRBJ1-1): KAGVTQTPRYLIKTRGQQVTLSCSPISGHRSVSWYQQTPGQGLQFLFEYFSETQRNKGNFPGRFSGRQFSNSRSEMNVSTLELGDSALYLCASSGTADTEAFFGQGTRLTVV.

The CDR3 reads CASSPRLGDAPGTQYF. DNA for the CDR3: TGTGCCAGCTCACCACGTTTGGGGGACGCACCAGGAACGCAGTATTTT. J is TRBJ2-3 and V is TRBV18; D possibly matches TRBD1 or TRBD2 (5 bases each). V gave up 1 base and J gave up 9 bases, with 20 bases separating them. This CDR3 is 16 amino acids long. Germline V lookup: CDR1 KGHSH, CDR2 LQKENI. The full variable domain, rest sourced from reference TRBV18 and TRBJ2-3, is NAGVMQNPRHLVRRRGQEARLRCSPMKGHSHVYWYRQLPEEGLKFMVYLQKENIIDESGMPKERFSAEFPKEGPSILRIQQVVRGDSAAYFCASSPRLGDAPGTQYFGPGTRLTVL.

The chain is built from TRBV28 and TRBJ2-2; tentatively, D is TRBD2 (6 bases). Germline values: CDR1 MDHEN, CDR2 SYDVKM. V dropped 2 bases and J dropped 0 bases, with 7 bases sitting between them. This CDR3 has 15 amino acids. Here the CDR3 DNA reads TGTGCCAGCAGTTTAGGAGGGGCGAACACCGGGGAGCTGTTTTTT. This codes for CASSLGGANTGELFF.

The chain combines TRBV7-3 with TRBJ2-1, with 8 bases identical to TRBD2. Looked up from germline, CDR1 is SGHTA and CDR2 is FQGTGA. This CDR3 is built from 15 residues. The V gene end was trimmed by 0 bases and the J gene end by 10 bases; junction bases not matched to a gene: 8. CDR3 coding DNA: TGTGCCAGCAGCTTAACGTCGGCGGGAGGACGAGAGCAGTTCTTC. Translated: CASSLTSAGGREQFF.

The sample holds one count of this clone. The rearrangement uses TRBV2 and TRBJ1-5, with 8 bases fitting TRBD1. CDR1 SNHLY and CDR2 FYNNEI come from the germline V gene. Losses at the gene ends were 6 bases for V and 4 bases for J; bases not matched to a gene: 5. The CDR3 has 14 residues. The CDR3: CASSFGQGNQPQHF. In DNA form, the CDR3 reads TGTGCCAGCAGCTTCGGACAGGGAAATCAGCCCCAGCATTTT.

Regarding this clone: The sample carries other DNA sequences with the same CDR3. The CDR3 DNA is TGTGCCAGCAGTACACGACAGGGGGGAGGGGAAAAACTGTTTTTT. This sequence encodes CASSTRQGGGEKLFF. The chain recombines TRBV6-1 with TRBJ1-4; TRBD1 aligns across 9 bases. V was pared by 5 bases and J by 8 bases, with 9 bases of the junction left unmatched. Germline CDR1 is MNHNS and CDR2 is SASEGT. The length of the CDR3 is 15 residues.

This clone appeared a single time. The chain employs TRBV5-1 and TRBJ2-7; TRBD2 is a possible D gene (5 bases). CDR3 length equals 16 residues. The V end was cut by 0 bases, the J end by 6 bases, with 19 bases between. Germline V gives CDR1 SGHRS, CDR2 YFSETQ. The CDR3 DNA reads as TGCGCCAGCAGCTTGGGTATAGAGGGAATAATGGGCGAGCAGTACTTC. Translating it yields CASSLGIEGIMGEQYF.

The chain uses TRBV7-9 and TRBJ1-1, with 8 bases identical to TRBD1. The germline V gene has CDR1 SEHNR and CDR2 FQNEAQ (reference sequence). J was trimmed by 7 bases and V by 10 bases; bases with no gene match: 11. This CDR3 comprises 13 residues. The CDR3 DNA follows: TGTGCCACCATATCGACAGGGGTCCTTGAAGCTTTCTTT. Amino acids: CATISTGVLEAFF. Full variable domain (outside the CDR3, taken from reference TRBV7-9 and TRBJ1-1): DTGVSQNPRHKITKRGQNVTFRCDPISEHNRLYWYRQTLGQGPEFLTYFQNEAQLEKSRLLSDRFSAERPKGSFSTLEIQRTEQGDSAMYLCATISTGVLEAFFGQGTRLTVV.

The chain uses TRBV29-1 and TRBJ2-1, with 11 bases identical to TRBD1. Losses at the gene ends were 7 bases for V and 3 bases for J; bases not matched to a gene: 8. In germline, CDR1 is SQVTM, CDR2 ANQGSEA. There are 15 residues in the CDR3. The CDR3 here is CSDFRGTGGYNEQFF. The CDR3 nucleotides are TGCAGCGACTTCCGTGGGACAGGGGGCTACAATGAGCAGTTCTTC.

This clone appeared a single time. The genes are TRBV18 and TRBJ1-1; TRBD1 is a possible D gene (5 bases). Deletions cut 2 bases from V and 1 base from J, with 8 bases between. The V gene's germline CDR1 is KGHSH and CDR2 LQKENI. The CDR3 covers 14 residues. The CDR3 reads CASSPLTENTEAFF. The CDR3 DNA sequence: TGTGCCAGCTCACCATTGACAGAGAACACTGAAGCTTTCTTT.

For this clone: This sample also contains other DNA sequences that code for the same CDR3. The chain recombines TRBV27 with TRBJ2-4; D perhaps matches TRBD2 (5 bases). Trimming shortened V by 3 bases and J by 0 bases, and 6 bases separated the two germline ends. CDR1 is MNHEY and CDR2 is SMNVEV in the germline V gene (reference sequence). The CDR3 is 14 residues long. CDR3 amino acids: CASSFAGAKNIQYF. In nucleotides, the CDR3 is TGTGCCAGCAGTTTTGCGGGAGCCAAAAACATTCAGTACTTC.

Concerning this clone: Given a much more abundant clone one base away, this may be a read error. The sample has other DNA sequences that encode this CDR3 too. V usage is TRBV11-3 and J usage is TRBJ1-1; D gene ambiguous. The germline V and J ends were trimmed by 4 bases and 3 bases, with 9 bases remaining between them. CDR1 is SGHNT, CDR2 YENEEA, per germline. The CDR3 length is 13 residues. The CDR3 sequence is CASSSQRDTEAFF. The CDR3 region has the DNA TGTGCCAGCAGCTCACAGCGGGACACTGAAGCTTTCTTT.

This clone was seen just once. The genes are TRBV28 and TRBJ1-1; D perhaps matches TRBD1 (6 bases). The CDR3 totals 12 residues. Germline V gene sequence: CDR1 MDHEN, CDR2 SYDVKM. V was clipped by 8 bases and J by 6 bases, with 13 bases between them. Written as DNA, the CDR3 is TGTGCCAGCGGATACAGGGCTCCTGAAGCTTTCTTT. This translates into CASGYRAPEAFF.

The gene calls are TRBV5-6 and TRBJ2-1; 8 bases fit TRBD1. J lost 3 bases, V lost 5 bases, and 7 bases had no gene match. This CDR3 is built from 15 residues. Germline lookup yields CDR1 SGHDT and CDR2 YYEEEE. The CDR3 nucleotides read TGTGCCAGCAGAGCAAACAGGGGGAACTACAATGAGCAGTTCTTC. This sequence encodes CASRANRGNYNEQFF. The complete variable domain, with remaining parts taken from reference TRBV5-6 and TRBJ2-1, reads DAGVTQSPTHLIKTRGQQVTLRCSPKSGHDTVSWYQQALGQGPQFIFQYYEEEERQRGNFPDRFSGHQFPNYSSELNVNALLLGDSALYLCASRANRGNYNEQFFGPGTRLTVL.

A few counts support this clone. V and J are TRBV5-1 and TRBJ2-1, with D hard to call. The CDR3 extends over 15 amino acids. Germline assignment: CDR1 SGHRS and CDR2 YFSETQ. The ends were cut back, 1 base at V and 0 bases at J, with 8 bases in the middle. The CDR3: CASSLSAASYNEQFF. The CDR3 DNA sequence: TGCGCCAGCAGCTTGTCCGCGGCCTCCTACAATGAGCAGTTCTTC.

A remark on this clone: Other nucleotide sequences from this sample produce the same CDR3. The chain couples TRBV19 to TRBJ2-7; TRBD2 agrees at 10 bases. CDR3 length equals 16 residues. From germline, CDR1 is LNHDA and CDR2 SQIVND (reference sequence). Losses at the gene ends were 3 bases for V and 2 bases for J; bases not matched to a gene: 7. For the CDR3, the DNA is TGTGCCAGTAGTATTTCGGGACTAGCGAAGACCTACGAGCAGTACTTC. It codes for CASSISGLAKTYEQYF.

The table lists this clone with a few counts. This chain joins TRBV5-6 and TRBJ2-7; D perhaps matches TRBD2 (6 bases). CDR1 and CDR2 from the germline V gene are SGHDT and YYEEEE. The CDR3 is 14 residues long. Trimming removed 2 bases from V and 1 base from J, with 10 bases in between. The CDR3 protein is CASSLIGRSYEQYF. CDR3 DNA: TGTGCCAGCAGCTTAATCGGGAGATCCTACGAGCAGTACTTC.

Concerning this clone: The same CDR3 is also encoded by other DNA sequences in this sample. The CDR3 DNA reads TGTGCCAGCGGACGGACCTACGAGCAGTACTTC. Its protein is CASGRTYEQYF. The chain carries TRBV2 and TRBJ2-7; D is undetermined. Germline V gives CDR1 SNHLY, CDR2 FYNNEI. V lost 8 bases and J lost 2, with 7 bases in between. This CDR3 has 11 amino acids.

The chain uses TRBV7-7 and TRBJ2-1, with a tentative D call TRBD2 (5 bases). The CDR3 contains 13 residues. Trimming removed 5 bases from V and 5 bases from J, with 10 bases in between. Germline CDR1 and CDR2: SSHAT and FNYEAQ (reference sequence). CDR3 loop: CASSPGLNNEQFF. CDR3 coding DNA: TGTGCCAGCAGCCCCGGACTGAACAATGAGCAGTTCTTC.

The chain links TRBV7-6 to TRBJ2-7, with 12 bases lining up with TRBD2. The germline gives CDR1 SGHVS, CDR2 FNYEAQ. This CDR3 has 15 amino acids. The trim removed 5 bases at V and 1 base at J, leaving 3 bases unmatched. CDR3 bases: TGTGCCAGCAGCCCCCTAGCGGGAGGGTCCTACGAGCAGTACTTC. This codes for CASSPLAGGSYEQYF.

This rearrangement joins TRBV2 to TRBJ2-1; either TRBD1 or TRBD2 may supply D (5 bases each). CDR3 size: 15 residues. V was clipped by 4 bases and J by 7 bases, with 17 bases between them. Germline CDR1 SNHLY, CDR2 FYNNEI. CDR3 DNA sequence: TGTGCCAGCAGTGGTCCTGGGGGTCCTGAAAATGAGCAGTTCTTC. It codes for CASSGPGGPENEQFF.

The chain has TRBV7-2 and TRBJ2-2, with 7 nucleotides matching TRBD2. V was clipped by 1 base and J by 4 bases; unmatched bases: 6. The CDR3 is 16 residues long. Germline V gene sequence: CDR1 SGHTA, CDR2 FQGNSA. The CDR3 region has the DNA TGTGCCAGCAGCTTAGGCCCCAGCGGGATCACCGGGGAGCTGTTTTTT. This sequence encodes CASSLGPSGITGELFF. Full variable domain (outside the CDR3, taken from reference TRBV7-2 and TRBJ2-2): GAGVSQSPSNKVTEKGKDVELRCDPISGHTALYWYRQSLGQGLEFLIYFQGNSAPDKSGLPSDRFSAERTGGSVSTLTIQRTQQEDSAVYLCASSLGPSGITGELFFGEGSRLTVL.

This clone was recorded many times. This chain joins TRBV18 and TRBJ2-2, with D hard to call. Germline V gene data show CDR1 as KGHSH and CDR2 as LQKENI. The CDR3 length is 15 residues. V dropped 3 bases and J dropped 0 bases, with 8 bases sitting between them. The CDR3 coding sequence is TGTGCCAGCTCACCGGCATCCTCGAACACCGGGGAGCTGTTTTTT. It yields the protein CASSPASSNTGELFF.

The chain recombines TRBV6-1 with TRBJ1-1, with D possibly TRBD1 on 6 matching bases. Germline CDR1 reads MNHNS; CDR2 reads SASEGT. Trimming removed 3 bases at V and 2 bases at J, with 16 bases between. The CDR3 runs 16 residues. The CDR3 spells CASSDIQGRPNTEAFF. For the CDR3, the DNA is TGTGCCAGCAGTGATATACAGGGTAGGCCAAACACTGAAGCTTTCTTT.

This chain joins TRBV19 and TRBJ2-1, with no clear D. The germline CDR1 and CDR2 sequences are LNHDA and SQIVND (reference sequence). The V gene lost 1 base and the J gene lost 6 bases, with 10 bases spanning the gap. CDR3 length: 14 residues. This CDR3 reads CASSIAGSRNEQFF. CDR3 DNA sequence: TGTGCCAGTAGTATAGCGGGCTCTCGCAATGAGCAGTTCTTC.

The chain combines TRBV10-2 with TRBJ2-3; D is uncertain. The V gene's germline CDR1 is WSHSY and CDR2 SAAADI. The CDR3 has 17 amino acids. V lost 8 bases and J 2 bases, leaving 23 bases between the germline ends. The CDR3: CASARDISGRITDTQYF. Written as DNA, the CDR3 is TGCGCCAGCGCCCGTGATATCTCGGGCCGGATCACAGATACGCAGTATTTT.

This clone was detected only a few times. The chain is built from TRBV28 and TRBJ1-5; D is uncertain. The CDR3 is 13 amino acids. From germline, CDR1 is MDHEN and CDR2 SYDVKM. Trimming pared 10 bases from V and 7 bases from J, leaving 17 bases between. CDR3 in DNA: TGTGCCATCCCGGAACAGACAAGACAGCCCCAGCATTTT. Translated: CAIPEQTRQPQHF.

This clone was counted a single time. V usage is TRBV5-4 and J usage is TRBJ2-1, with TRBD2 matching over 11 bases. J was trimmed by 7 bases and V by 6 bases; bases with no gene match: 9. The CDR3 covers 15 residues. CDR1 SGHNT and CDR2 YYREEE come from the germline V gene (reference sequence). CDR3 region: CASKPTSGSGNEQFF. CDR3 nucleotides: TGTGCCAGCAAGCCCACTAGCGGGAGTGGTAATGAGCAGTTCTTC.

The V call is TRBV7-2, the J call TRBJ2-5; 9 nucleotides agree with TRBD2. V dropped 5 bases and J dropped 6; count of bases not matched to a gene: 7. The CDR3 is 14 amino acids. Germline V lookup: CDR1 SGHTA, CDR2 FQGNSA. The CDR3: CASSQWTSEKTQYF. The CDR3 nucleotides read TGTGCCAGCAGCCAATGGACTAGCGAAAAGACCCAGTACTTC.

This clone was detected only a few times. The chain employs TRBV19 and TRBJ2-7, with a weak D call TRBD2 (5 bases). The CDR3 runs to 15 residues. Between the trimmed V and J ends, which lost 5 bases and 3 bases, there was a span of 17 bases. Germline V gene data show CDR1 as LNHDA and CDR2 as SQIVND (reference sequence). The CDR3 sequence: CASSFREGFGYEQYF. As DNA, the CDR3 is TGTGCCAGTAGTTTTAGAGAGGGTTTCGGCTACGAGCAGTACTTC. Looking up the rest from reference TRBV19 and TRBJ2-7 gives the full variable domain: DGGITQSPKYLFRKEGQNVTLSCEQNLNHDAMYWYRQDPGQGLRLIYYSQIVNDFQKGDIAEGYSVSREKKESFPLTVTSAQKNPTAFYLCASSFREGFGYEQYFGPGTRLTVT.